The next 20 T cell receptor beta chains were all read from a single sample in a study of cytomegalovirus exposure and HLA in healthy donors. This PCR relied on a set of 60 Vbeta primers and 13 Jbeta primers. Data came from immunoSEQ multiplex PCR; TCRdb stores just in-frame clones and leaves some out. This sample has about 120,000 clones, with roughly 80% found just once. The sequenced sample was PBMCs. Receptors were obtained from a male donor in good health and CMV-seropositive.

This rearrangement joins TRBV20-1 to TRBJ2-1; 8 bases are shared with TRBD2. The germline CDR1 and CDR2 sequences are DFQATT and SNEGSKA (reference sequence). The CDR3 is 10 residues long. J lost 14 bases, V lost 6 bases, and 6 bases had no gene match. The CDR3 DNA follows: TGCAGTGCCCAAAGGGGACTAGAGTTCTTC. It is translated as CSAQRGLEFF.

This clone was counted only a few times. The genes are TRBV7-3 and TRBJ2-1; tentative D call: TRBD2 (6 bases). The CDR3 is 14 residues long. V lost 5 bases and J lost 4, with 12 bases in between. Germline CDR1 and CDR2: SGHTA and FQGTGA. CDR3 nucleotide sequence: TGTGCCAGCAGCGTAGGCGGGACTTACAATGAGCAGTTCTTC. Its protein is CASSVGGTYNEQFF.

This clone is a singleton in its sample. The chain is built from TRBV9 and TRBJ2-6; D is unclear. V gave up 4 bases and J gave up 1 base, with 15 bases separating them. The CDR3 sequence is 17 residues long. Germline assignment: CDR1 SGDLS and CDR2 YYNGEE. CDR3 DNA: TGTGCCAGCAGCTTATACCGCCCAGGATCTGGGGCCAACGTCCTGACTTTC. It codes for CASSLYRPGSGANVLTF.

This rearrangement joins TRBV19 to TRBJ1-3; D remains unclear. The germline CDR1 and CDR2 sequences are LNHDA and SQIVND (reference sequence). The V end was cut by 4 bases, the J end by 0 bases, with 10 bases between. This CDR3 has 15 residues. Here the CDR3 reads CASSTRGSSGNTIYF. The CDR3 DNA sequence: TGTGCCAGTAGTACCCGAGGGAGCTCTGGAAACACCATATATTTT.

The chain links TRBV30 to TRBJ2-7, with no clear D. Trimming stripped 0 bases from V and 7 bases from J, with 16 bases between. Germline CDR1 reads GTSNPN; CDR2 reads SVGIG (reference sequence). The CDR3 has 14 amino acids. The CDR3 nucleotides read TGTGCCTGGAGTGTATTACAAATCCGCGGAGAGCAGTACTTC. It codes for CAWSVLQIRGEQYF.

The chain uses TRBV7-2 and TRBJ2-1; the match to TRBD2 covers 9 bases. Germline V gene sequence: CDR1 SGHTA, CDR2 FQGNSA. The CDR3 spans 17 residues. After removal of 4 bases from V and 1 base from J, the junction contained 8 bases not matched to a gene. DNA of the CDR3: TGTGCCAGCAGCTCCCAGACAGCGGGAGGTTCCTACAATGAGCAGTTCTTC. This encodes CASSSQTAGGSYNEQFF.

This sequence joins TRBV28 and TRBJ2-1; D is unresolved. The CDR3 totals 12 residues. V lost 10 bases and J 5 bases, leaving 12 bases between the germline ends. Looked up from germline, CDR1 is MDHEN and CDR2 is SYDVKM. Written as DNA, the CDR3 is TGTGCCACCGGAGTGCTGAACAATGAGCAGTTCTTC. Translated: CATGVLNNEQFF. The full variable domain, in which reference TRBV28 and TRBJ2-1 provide the parts outside the CDR3, is DVKVTQSSRYLVKRTGEKVFLECVQDMDHENMFWYRQDPGLGLRLIYFSYDVKMKEKGDIPEGYSVSREKKERFSLILESASTNQTSMYLCATGVLNNEQFFGPGTRLTVL.

This sequence joins TRBV7-3 and TRBJ2-3, with D maybe TRBD1 (6 bases). With 2 bases removed from V and 3 bases from J, the gap between germline ends came to 12 bases. The germline V gene has CDR1 SGHTA and CDR2 FQGTGA. The CDR3 sequence is 15 residues long. The CDR3 loop is CASSLVGAKTDTQYF. The CDR3 nucleotides are TGTGCCAGCAGCTTAGTGGGGGCTAAGACAGATACGCAGTATTTT. The whole variable domain, filled in from reference TRBV7-3 and TRBJ2-3, reads GAGVSQTPSNKVTEKGKYVELRCDPISGHTALYWYRQSLGQGPEFLIYFQGTGAADDSGLPNDRFFAVRPEGSVSTLKIQRTERGDSAVYLCASSLVGAKTDTQYFGPGTRLTVL.

This clone was recorded once. The CDR3 spells CASKGVASYEQYF. The CDR3 bases are TGTGCTTCCAAGGGGGTAGCCTCCTACGAGCAGTACTTC. The chain is built from TRBV10-3 and TRBJ2-7; D possibly corresponds to TRBD1 (6 bases). Per the germline V gene, CDR1 is ENHRY and CDR2 is SYGVKD. The CDR3 is 13 amino acids.

The chain employs TRBV30 and TRBJ2-7, with a possible D match to TRBD2 (6 bases). CDR1 and CDR2 from the germline V gene are GTSNPN and SVGIG (reference sequence). The V and J ends lost 2 bases and 2 bases respectively, with 13 bases between them. The CDR3 covers 14 residues. CDR3 coding DNA: TGTGCCTGGAGTAGGAGGGTCGGACCCTACGAGCAGTACTTC. Encoded protein: CAWSRRVGPYEQYF.

The DNA of the CDR3 is TGTGCCATCAGTGTACAGGGGAGCAATCAGCCCCAGCATTTT. As protein: CAISVQGSNQPQHF. The chain employs TRBV10-3 and TRBJ1-5; TRBD1 matches at 7 bases. In germline, CDR1 is ENHRY, CDR2 SYGVKD. V lost 4 bases and J lost 1; bases outside the gene matches: 1. The CDR3 length is 14 residues.

The rearrangement links TRBV21-1 to TRBJ2-7; the table's D call, TRBD2, has no DNA check behind it. TRBV21-1 has pseudogene status. The CDR3 has 16 amino acids. CDR3 DNA sequence: TGTGCCAGCAGCAAAGCGAAGCGGGAGGATGACTACGAGCAGTACTTC. This codes for CASSKAKREDDYEQYF.

The chain joins TRBV7-9 to TRBJ2-7; D is possibly TRBD1 (6 bases). Trimming cost V 5 bases and J 4 bases, with 9 bases left between them. CDR1 and CDR2 from the germline V gene are SEHNR and FQNEAQ (reference sequence). The CDR3 runs to 12 residues. The CDR3: CASSVTGYEQYF. The CDR3 DNA reads TGTGCCAGCAGCGTTACAGGGTACGAGCAGTACTTC.

The V call is TRBV18, the J call TRBJ2-3, with 10 bases aligning to TRBD2. Unmatched junction bases numbered 15, after V lost 2 bases and J lost 4 bases. Germline loops: CDR1 KGHSH, CDR2 LQKENI. This CDR3 contains 19 residues. In nucleotides, the CDR3 is TGTGCCAGCTCACCAGTTGGCATCCGGGCTAGCGGGAGTCCAGATACGCAGTATTTT. Translation gives CASSPVGIRASGSPDTQYF.

In this sample, this clone turned up a few times. This chain uses TRBV27 with TRBJ2-7; TRBD2 might be the D (6 bases). The ends were cut back, 4 bases at V and 1 base at J, with 11 bases in the middle. The CDR3 totals 14 residues. Germline V lookup: CDR1 MNHEY, CDR2 SMNVEV (reference sequence). CDR3: CASSYSGNSYEQYF. In DNA, the CDR3 is TGTGCCAGCAGTTATAGCGGAAATTCCTACGAGCAGTACTTC.

The chain couples TRBV7-2 to TRBJ1-4; D perhaps matches TRBD1 (6 bases). Trimming cost V 5 bases and J 4 bases, with 11 bases left between them. The CDR3 is 14 amino acids. From germline, CDR1 is SGHTA and CDR2 FQGNSA. The CDR3 region is CASSGQSYNEKLFF. CDR3 nucleotides: TGTGCCAGCAGCGGACAGTCCTATAATGAAAAACTGTTTTTT.

The chain joins TRBV25-1 to TRBJ2-1; 7 bases map to TRBD1. The J segment lost 0 bases and the V segment lost 9 bases, leaving 17 bases of the junction unmatched. CDR1 is MGHDK, CDR2 SYGVNS, per germline. The CDR3 contains 18 residues. For the CDR3, the DNA is TGTGCCAGTTTCCGGGACAGCCATACTTACTCCTCCTACAATGAGCAGTTCTTC. The encoded protein is CASFRDSHTYSSYNEQFF. Full variable domain (remainder filled in from reference TRBV25-1 and TRBJ2-1): EADIYQTPRYLVIGTGKKITLECSQTMGHDKMYWYQQDPGMELHLIHYSYGVNSTEKGDLSSESTVSRIRTEHFPLTLESARPSHTSQYLCASFRDSHTYSSYNEQFFGPGTRLTVL.

The chain employs TRBV7-3 and TRBJ2-1; 8 bases agree with TRBD2. CDR1 is SGHTA, CDR2 FQGTGA, per germline. The CDR3 contains 14 residues. Trimming cost V 4 bases and J 9 bases; bases outside gene matches: 8. The CDR3 loop is CASSSVAGYGEQFF. CDR3 bases: TGTGCCAGCAGCTCCGTAGCGGGGTACGGTGAGCAGTTCTTC.

This clone showed up just a few times. The rearrangement joins TRBV5-8 to TRBJ1-3; maybe TRBD1 (5 bases). Germline V gene data show CDR1 as SGHTS and CDR2 as YDEGEE. Between the trimmed V and J ends, which lost 1 base and 0 bases, there was a span of 8 bases. CDR3 length: 15 residues. In nucleotides, the CDR3 is TGTGCCAGCAGCTTGTCGACAGACTCTGGAAACACCATATATTTT. Its translation is CASSLSTDSGNTIYF.

The DNA of the CDR3 is TGTGCCAGCAGTGGGGGGGGGAATCAGCCCCAGCATTTT. It codes for CASSGGGNQPQHF. The genes are TRBV28 and TRBJ1-5; possibly TRBD1 for D (5 bases). This CDR3 is 13 amino acids long. The V gene's germline CDR1 is MDHEN and CDR2 SYDVKM. V lost 5 bases, J lost 4 bases, and 9 bases lay in between.